This T cell receptor beta chain is drawn from a study of regulatory T cells in long-lasting Graves disease. The sample's time point: newly diagnosed GD, antithyroid drugs for less than 3 months. PBMC RNA was the source of the TCR library. HTBI primers from iRepertoire and Arm-PCR of CDR3 regions yielded the TCR beta libraries. TCRdb re-called the multiplex PCR reads with MiXCR, one entry per CDR3 protein. The sample contains 400,000 to 550,000 distinct CDR3 sequences, 14% to 15% of which appear only once. The germline V gene encodes CDR1 MNHNS and CDR2 SASEGT. The length of the CDR3 is 16 residues. After removal of 6 bases from V and 4 bases from J, the junction contained 11 bases not matched to a gene. Many counts were recorded for this clonotype. The data also belong to a second study, concerning T cells in Graves' hyperthyroidism and ophthalmopathy.

This sample comprised peripheral blood mononuclear cells (PBMCs), obtained at new diagnosis, from a patient treated with antithyroid drugs. The receptor was derived from a woman in her 30s with Graves disease. V and J are TRBV6-1 and TRBJ2-7; 11 nucleotides agree with TRBD2. The CDR3 sequence: CASRDPRTSGSYEQYF. The DNA of the CDR3 is TGTGCCAGCAGGGACCCTCGGACTAGCGGGTCTTACGAGCAGTACTTC.